These 17 T cell receptor beta chains were sequenced from one sample in a study of cytomegalovirus exposure and HLA in healthy donors. PCR amplification relied on 60 Vbeta primers (plus 13 Jbeta primers). Some clones are missing from TCRdb's copy, which holds only in-frame ones; the method was immunoSEQ multiplex PCR. The sample has about 89,000 clones, approximately 77% seen once. Material: PBMCs. Receptor source: a man in his thirties or forties in good health and CMV-seronegative.

Points on this clone: This sample includes further DNA sequences coding for the same CDR3. The chain links TRBV5-1 to TRBJ2-2; 7 bases align to TRBD1. Germline loops: CDR1 SGHRS, CDR2 YFSETQ. Losses at the gene ends were 0 bases for V and 0 bases for J; bases not matched to a gene: 5. The CDR3 is made up of 17 amino acids. The CDR3 loop reads CASSLGQGRSNTGELFF. The CDR3 region has the DNA TGCGCCAGCAGCTTGGGACAGGGAAGGTCGAACACCGGGGAGCTGTTTTTT.

CDR3 loop: CASSSLVGLAGVEQYF. As DNA, the CDR3 is TGTGCCAGCAGCTCTCTAGTGGGCCTAGCCGGGGTGGAGCAGTACTTC. The chain recombines TRBV11-1 with TRBJ2-7, with D tentatively TRBD2 (5 bases). Germline V gene data show CDR1 as SGHAT and CDR2 as FQDESV (reference sequence). Trimming cost V 4 bases and J 7 bases, with 23 bases left between them. The CDR3 is made up of 16 amino acids.

V gene TRBV11-2 combines with J gene TRBJ2-1; 9 bases map to TRBD1. The germline gives CDR1 SGHAT, CDR2 FQNNGV. The CDR3 covers 15 residues. V gave up 5 bases and J gave up 2 bases; unmatched junction bases: 4. The CDR3 region is CASSLTGGPYNEQFF. The CDR3 DNA reads TGTGCCAGCAGCCTTACAGGGGGCCCCTACAATGAGCAGTTCTTC.

The chain joins TRBV7-2 to TRBJ2-7; D uncertain. CDR1 and CDR2 from the germline V gene are SGHTA and FQGNSA. There are 14 residues in the CDR3. The germline V and J ends were trimmed by 2 bases and 0 bases, with 8 bases remaining between them. CDR3: CASSLSSYSYEQYF. CDR3 DNA sequence: TGTGCCAGCAGCTTATCCAGTTACTCCTACGAGCAGTACTTC. The whole variable domain, filled in from reference TRBV7-2 and TRBJ2-7, reads GAGVSQSPSNKVTEKGKDVELRCDPISGHTALYWYRQSLGQGLEFLIYFQGNSAPDKSGLPSDRFSAERTGGSVSTLTIQRTQQEDSAVYLCASSLSSYSYEQYFGPGTRLTVT.

The CDR3 here is CASSYLGQGDEQYF. The CDR3 bases are TGTGCCAGCAGTTACTTGGGACAGGGTGACGAGCAGTACTTC. This chain connects TRBV6-5 to TRBJ2-7, with 9 bases fitting TRBD1. The CDR3 sequence is 14 residues long. Trimming at V came to 1 base and at J to 5 bases, leaving 3 bases not matched to a gene. Per germline, CDR1 MNHEY and CDR2 SVGAGI.

This clone was detected only a few times. The V gene is TRBV5-5, the J gene TRBJ1-1; D may be TRBD1 (6 bases). The CDR3 covers 14 residues. V gave up 0 bases and J gave up 5 bases, with 11 bases separating them. The germline V gene has CDR1 SGHKS and CDR2 YYEKEE (reference sequence). CDR3 DNA: TGTGCCAGCAGCTTGGAAGGGCAGGGGACTGAAGCTTTCTTT. Protein: CASSLEGQGTEAFF.

V and J are TRBV29-1 and TRBJ1-1, with D hard to call. The CDR3 consists of 12 residues. V dropped 5 bases and J dropped 3 bases, with 10 bases sitting between them. Looked up from germline, CDR1 is SQVTM and CDR2 is ANQGSEA. CDR3 nucleotides: TGCAGCGTTATGAGTTCTGACACTGAAGCTTTCTTT. This gives the protein CSVMSSDTEAFF.

CDR3 bases: TGTGCCAGCAGCCAAGCCGGGATCTCTGGAAACACCATATATTTT. Translation: CASSQAGISGNTIYF. The genes are TRBV14 and TRBJ1-3; D remains unclear. Per the germline V gene, CDR1 is SGHDN and CDR2 is FVKESK. Trimming removed 1 base at V and 0 bases at J, with 7 bases between. The CDR3 contains 15 residues.

The sample holds a few counts of this clone. This chain uses TRBV5-1 with TRBJ2-7; possible D gene TRBD1, 6 bases. Trimming stripped 6 bases from V and 4 bases from J, with 14 bases between. Germline V CDR1 and CDR2: SGHRS, YFSETQ. The CDR3 runs to 13 residues. The CDR3 loop is CASNWDTAYEQYF. CDR3 DNA: TGCGCCAGCAACTGGGACACGGCATACGAGCAGTACTTC.

The CDR3 reads CASSIYLGGDTEAFF. The CDR3 DNA follows: TGTGCCAGTAGTATCTATCTCGGGGGTGACACTGAAGCTTTCTTT. The chain uses TRBV19 and TRBJ1-1; possibly TRBD1 for D (5 bases). V lost 3 bases and J 3 bases, leaving 14 bases between the germline ends. The CDR3 loop spans 15 amino acids. The germline V gene encodes CDR1 LNHDA and CDR2 SQIVND (reference sequence).

This chain links TRBV30 with TRBJ1-2; D is unclear. V lost 1 base, J lost 5 bases, and 5 bases lay in between. This CDR3 has 11 residues. Germline V gene data show CDR1 as GTSNPN and CDR2 as SVGIG (reference sequence). The DNA of the CDR3 is TGTGCCTGGAGTGGCAGTTATGGCTACACCTTC. This codes for CAWSGSYGYTF. The complete variable domain, with remaining parts taken from reference TRBV30 and TRBJ1-2, reads SQTIHQWPATLVQPVGSPLSLECTVEGTSNPNLYWYRQAAGRGLQLLFYSVGIGQISSEVPQNLSASRPQDRQFILSSKKLLLSDSGFYLCAWSGSYGYTFGSGTRLTVV.

V is TRBV6-4 and J is TRBJ2-2, with D maybe TRBD1 (6 bases). The germline CDR1 and CDR2 sequences are MRHNA and SNTAGT. The CDR3 length is 13 residues. Trimming stripped 2 bases from V and 5 bases from J, with 6 bases between. The CDR3 nucleotides read TGTGCCAGCAGTGACAGGGGGACCGGGGAGCTGTTTTTT. Translation gives CASSDRGTGELFF.

The V and J genes are TRBV11-2 and TRBJ1-1; D is possibly TRBD1 (6 bases). Germline V CDR1 and CDR2: SGHAT, FQNNGV. The CDR3 contains 17 residues. V was clipped by 1 base and J by 3 bases, with 18 bases between them. The CDR3 DNA reads as TGTGCCAGCAGCTTAGCGTCCGGTACAGGGTGGGACACTGAAGCTTTCTTT. Translated, it gives CASSLASGTGWDTEAFF.

The chain combines TRBV2 with TRBJ2-5, with D maybe TRBD1 (6 bases). V was shortened by 4 bases and J by 5 bases, with 14 bases between the two germline ends. Germline CDR1 reads SNHLY; CDR2 reads FYNNEI. This CDR3 is 14 amino acids long. The CDR3 DNA follows: TGTGCCAGCAGTGTGCAGGGGTCGAGGGAGACCCAGTACTTC. Protein sequence: CASSVQGSRETQYF.

This clone was seen more than once but under ten times. This sequence joins TRBV19 and TRBJ2-7, with 7 positions matching TRBD1. V was clipped by 5 bases and J by 8 bases; unmatched bases: 9. Germline V gene sequence: CDR1 LNHDA, CDR2 SQIVND (reference sequence). The CDR3 runs to 13 residues. The CDR3 bases are TGTGCCAGTAGTCCTTCTCGACAGGGAAAGCAGTACTTC. Its protein product is CASSPSRQGKQYF.

This clone was detected only a few times. V and J are TRBV11-2 and TRBJ2-7, with a tentative D call TRBD1 (6 bases). Germline CDR1 SGHAT, CDR2 FQNNGV. Deletions cut 3 bases from V and 0 bases from J, with 18 bases between. The CDR3 extends over 17 amino acids. The CDR3 coding sequence is TGTGCCAGCAGCTTCCCTCTTGGCAGGGGTAGCTCCTACGAGCAGTACTTC. It translates to CASSFPLGRGSSYEQYF.

The V gene is TRBV2, the J gene TRBJ2-2; 9 nucleotides match TRBD1. CDR1 is SNHLY, CDR2 FYNNEI, per germline. J was trimmed by 0 bases and V by 7 bases; bases with no gene match: 12. The CDR3 is 18 amino acids. DNA for the CDR3: TGTGCCAGCACCGGAGGGACAGGGACCCATTCGAACACCGGGGAGCTGTTTTTT. It encodes CASTGGTGTHSNTGELFF.